This T cell receptor beta chain was profiled in a study of shared clonotypes between healthy human individuals. V lost 4 bases and J lost 1; bases outside the gene matches: 4. This CDR3 is 15 amino acids long. CDR1 is SGHDT, CDR2 YYEEEE, per germline. This table comes from immunoSEQ multiplex PCR, and its TCRdb copy is limited to in-frame clones, with some not included. The sample shows about 1.1 million clones, approximately 80% of them seen only once. The sequence derives from a man in his late teens or twenties in good health. Some clones in this sample may be carry-over from other donors' samples. The sample was memory CD4+ T cells from PBMCs. As to subset: CD45RA-negative fraction. The chain employs TRBV5-6 and TRBJ2-2, with TRBD1 matching over 7 bases. CDR3 DNA: TGTGCCAGCAGCCCGGGACAGAGGAACACCGGGGAGCTGTTTTTT. Translated: CASSPGQRNTGELFF. The whole variable domain, remainder taken from reference TRBV5-6 and TRBJ2-2, is DAGVTQSPTHLIKTRGQQVTLRCSPKSGHDTVSWYQQALGQGPQFIFQYYEEEERQRGNFPDRFSGHQFPNYSSELNVNALLLGDSALYLCASSPGQRNTGELFFGEGSRLTVL.